The entry below gives a single T cell receptor beta chain sequence along with its context. No antigen is known for it. The CDR3 spans 14 residues. The ends lost 8 bases at V and 6 bases at J; junction bases unmatched: 6. The germline gives CDR1 SEHNR, CDR2 FQNEAQ (reference sequence). These data come from a study of PD-1 blockade in classical Hodgkin lymphoma. General study findings and limits: Newly diagnosed patients were said to have less baseline TCR diversity than healthy donors did.

With no exception, relapse followed autologous stem cell transplantation in all patients, and brentuximab vedotin exposure varied. Using immunoSEQ multiplex PCR, the repertoire was profiled, and TCRdb retains in-frame clones only, with some absent. The sample lists approximately 41,000 clones; around 83% were seen once. The sample consisted of peripheral blood mononuclear cells (PBMCs), taken before the second cycle of nivolumab. The chain links TRBV7-9 to TRBJ2-7; 14 bases line up with TRBD2. The sequence was collected from a human donor with classical Hodgkin lymphoma. CDR3 protein: CASGPGLAGVEQYF. In DNA, the CDR3 is TGTGCCAGCGGGCCGGGACTAGCGGGGGTCGAGCAGTACTTC.